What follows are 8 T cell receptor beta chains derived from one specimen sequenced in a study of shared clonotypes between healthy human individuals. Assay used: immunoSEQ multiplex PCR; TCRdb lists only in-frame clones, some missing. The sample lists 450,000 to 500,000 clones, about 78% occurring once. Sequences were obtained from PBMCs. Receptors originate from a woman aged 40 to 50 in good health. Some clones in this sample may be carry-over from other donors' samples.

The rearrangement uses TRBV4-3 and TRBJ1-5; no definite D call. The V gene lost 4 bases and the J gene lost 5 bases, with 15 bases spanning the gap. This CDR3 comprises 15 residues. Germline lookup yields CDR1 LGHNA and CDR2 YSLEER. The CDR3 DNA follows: TGCGCCAGCAGCCCCAGCGGGCAGGTAGATCAGCCCCAGCATTTT. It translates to CASSPSGQVDQPQHF.

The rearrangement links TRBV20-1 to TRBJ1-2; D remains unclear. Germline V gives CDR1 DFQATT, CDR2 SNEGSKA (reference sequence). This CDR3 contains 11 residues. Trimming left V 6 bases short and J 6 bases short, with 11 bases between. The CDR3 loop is CSAPGLNGYTF. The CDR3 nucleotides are TGCAGTGCCCCCGGACTGAATGGCTACACCTTC.

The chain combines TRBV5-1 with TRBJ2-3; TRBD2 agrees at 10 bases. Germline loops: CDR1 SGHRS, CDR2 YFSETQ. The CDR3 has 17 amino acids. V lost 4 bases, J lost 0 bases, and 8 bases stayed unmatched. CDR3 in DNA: TGCGCCAGCAGCCCCTACACTAGCGGGGATAGCACAGATACGCAGTATTTT. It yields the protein CASSPYTSGDSTDTQYF.

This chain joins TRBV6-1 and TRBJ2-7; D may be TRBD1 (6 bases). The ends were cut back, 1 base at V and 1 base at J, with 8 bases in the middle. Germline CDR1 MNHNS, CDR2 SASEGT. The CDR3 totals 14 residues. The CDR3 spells CASSEGRGSYEQYF. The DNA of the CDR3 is TGTGCCAGCAGTGAAGGCAGGGGTTCCTACGAGCAGTACTTC.

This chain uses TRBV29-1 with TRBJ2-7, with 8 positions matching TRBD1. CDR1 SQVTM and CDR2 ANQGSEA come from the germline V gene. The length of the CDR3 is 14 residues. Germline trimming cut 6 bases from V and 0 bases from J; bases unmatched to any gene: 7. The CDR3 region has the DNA TGCAGCGTGTCCAGGGGGCCCAACTCCTACGAGCAGTACTTC. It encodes CSVSRGPNSYEQYF.

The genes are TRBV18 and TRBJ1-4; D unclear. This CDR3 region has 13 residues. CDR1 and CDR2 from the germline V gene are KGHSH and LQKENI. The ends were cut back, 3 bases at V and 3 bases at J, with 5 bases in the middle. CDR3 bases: TGTGCCAGCTCACCGCCCGCTAATGAAAAACTGTTTTTT. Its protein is CASSPPANEKLFF.

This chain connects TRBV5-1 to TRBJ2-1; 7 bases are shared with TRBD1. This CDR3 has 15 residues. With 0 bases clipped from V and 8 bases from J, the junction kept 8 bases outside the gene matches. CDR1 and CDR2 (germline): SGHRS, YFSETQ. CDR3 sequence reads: CASSLEGAGYDEQFF. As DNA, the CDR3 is TGCGCCAGCAGCTTGGAGGGGGCAGGGTACGATGAGCAGTTCTTC.

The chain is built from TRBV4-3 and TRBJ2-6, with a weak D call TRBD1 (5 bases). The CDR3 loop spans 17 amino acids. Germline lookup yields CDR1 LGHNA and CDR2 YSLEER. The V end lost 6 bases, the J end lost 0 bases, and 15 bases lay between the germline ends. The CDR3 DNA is TGCGCCAGCAGTCGCAGGGAAAGCCACTCTGGGGCCAACGTCCTGACTTTC. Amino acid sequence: CASSRRESHSGANVLTF.